Listed here are 20 T cell receptor beta chains from one sample, sequenced in a study of T cell clonality in common variable immunodeficiency. Profiled with immunoSEQ multiplex PCR; TCRdb holds only in-frame clones, not every one. Sampling found some 44,000 clones, none seen once. The sample taken for sequencing was peripheral blood mononuclear cells. The receptor set was obtained from a person aged 18 to 75 in good health.

This clone was seen at least ten times. The read is 3 residues too short to cover the CDR3 end, so that end is filled in from the germline J gene. The chain is built from TRBV2 and TRBJ2-1; a possible D gene is TRBD2 (6 bases). From germline, CDR1 is SNHLY and CDR2 FYNNEI. This CDR3 has 13 amino acids. Trimming removed 4 bases at V and 3 bases at J, with 7 bases between. CDR3: CASSGGDYNEQFF. The sequenced part of the CDR3 DNA is TGTGCCAGCAGTGGCGGGGACTACAATGAG.

This clone was recorded many times. Sequencing ends 3 residues short of the CDR3 end; the germline J gene provides the rest. The genes are TRBV5-1 and TRBJ2-1, with TRBD1 identical over 11 bases. CDR3 length: 14 amino acids. V dropped 3 bases and J dropped 9; count of bases not matched to a gene: 5. The germline V gene has CDR1 SGHRS and CDR2 YFSETQ. CDR3 DNA, as far as it was read: TGCGCCAGCAGCTCGGGACAGGGGGGAAGTGAG. This gives the protein CASSSGQGGSE. The whole CDR3 sequence reads CASSSGQGGSEQFF.

Ten or more counts support this clone. The read is 3 residues too short to cover the CDR3 end, so that end is filled in from the germline J gene. The genes are TRBV6-2 or TRBV6-3 and TRBJ1-1; TRBD1 aligns across 7 bases. Germline CDR1 and CDR2: MNHEY and SVGEGT. This CDR3 region has 15 residues. Unmatched junction bases numbered 6, after V lost 0 bases and J lost 5 bases. The CDR3 is CASSYSGTAGTEAFF. The sequenced part of the CDR3 DNA is TGTGCCAGCAGTTACTCCGGGACAGCCGGGACTGAA.

The table lists this clone with many counts. The read terminates 3 residues before the CDR3 end, so the remaining end is supplied by the germline J gene. The chain recombines TRBV28 with TRBJ2-3; 10 nucleotides line up with TRBD2. J gave up 3 bases and V 5 bases, and 11 bases lay outside the gene matches. There are 17 residues in the CDR3. Germline V CDR1 and CDR2: MDHEN, SYDVKM. CDR3: CASSPATLLAGTDTQYF. The CDR3 bases that were read are TGTGCCAGCAGTCCGGCAACCCTACTAGCGGGAACAGATACG.

This clone has ten or more counts. The read gets to within 3 residues of the CDR3 end, and the germline J gene fills in the rest. The chain is built from TRBV29-1 and TRBJ1-3, with D possibly being TRBD1 (6 bases). V was cut by 5 bases and J by 0 bases, with 11 bases left in between. The CDR3 spans 14 residues. The germline V gene encodes CDR1 SQVTM and CDR2 ANQGSEA. CDR3 bases read: TGCAGCGTTTGGGACAACCACTCTGGAAACACC. Its protein is CSVWDNHSGNT. The whole CDR3 reads CSVWDNHSGNTIYF.

This clone was seen repeatedly, ten times or more. The CDR3 sequence is CASSDPSGGPSSTDTQYF. Partial CDR3 DNA: TGTGCCAGCAGCGATCCTAGCGGGGGCCCCTCTAGCACAGATACG. V and J are TRBV9 and TRBJ2-3; 10 bases map to TRBD2. The CDR3 end is not reached by the read, which stops 3 residues before it; the germline J gene fills it in. There are 18 residues in the CDR3. Germline V lookup: CDR1 SGDLS, CDR2 YYNGEE. V shed 3 bases and J 0 bases; nucleotides not matched to a gene: 10.

This clone was seen at least ten times. The sequenced CDR3 bases are TGTGCCAGCAGCCTAAGAGGGACATTGAACACTGAA. Its protein is CASSLRGTLNTE. The complete CDR3 protein is CASSLRGTLNTEAFF. The gene calls are TRBV7-2 and TRBJ1-1, with D possibly TRBD1 on 6 matching bases. The CDR3 goes on 3 residues after the read ends, and that part is filled in from the germline J gene. V gave up 5 bases and J gave up 0 bases, with 13 bases separating them. The germline V gene encodes CDR1 SGHTA and CDR2 FQGNSA. The CDR3 extends over 15 amino acids.

This clone has a count of ten or more. The observed sequence ends 3 residues before the CDR3 terminus, with the missing tail filled in from the germline J gene. J is TRBJ1-1 and V is TRBV11-3; 7 nucleotides match TRBD1. The CDR3 is 15 amino acids. The germline CDR1 and CDR2 sequences are SGHNT and YENEEA. V shed 5 bases and J 4 bases; nucleotides not matched to a gene: 10. The sequenced part of the CDR3 DNA is TGTGCCAGCAGCCCTCGGACAGGTGGGATCACTGAA. Protein: CASSPRTGGITE. The entire CDR3 sequence reads CASSPRTGGITEAFF.

The sample holds many counts of this clone. The read ends 3 residues shy of where the CDR3 ends; the end is completed using the germline J gene. The chain uses TRBV5-1 and TRBJ2-1; 10 bases agree with TRBD2. Trimming removed 4 bases from V and 1 base from J; junction bases left unmatched: 5. Per the germline V gene, CDR1 is SGHRS and CDR2 is YFSETQ. The CDR3 runs 16 residues. CDR3 DNA (partial): TGCGCCAGCAGCGTCCTAGCGGGAGAGTCCTACAATGAG. Its translation: CASSVLAGESYNE. From start to end, the CDR3 is CASSVLAGESYNEQFF.

This clone occurred many times. With the read ending 3 residues before the CDR3 end, the germline J gene is used to fill in that end. V and J are TRBV19 and TRBJ1-3; no clear D. This CDR3 spans 18 amino acids. Germline V gene lookup returns CDR1 LNHDA and CDR2 SQIVND (reference sequence). Between the trimmed V and J ends, which lost 3 bases and 0 bases, there was a span of 18 bases. The CDR3 is CASSISASGMYSGNTIYF. CDR3 DNA (partial): TGTGCCAGTAGTATCTCTGCCAGCGGCATGTACTCTGGAAACACC. The full variable domain, its missing parts supplied by reference TRBV19 and TRBJ1-3, is DGGITQSPKYLFRKEGQNVTLSCEQNLNHDAMYWYRQDPGQGLRLIYYSQIVNDFQKGDIAEGYSVSREKKESFPLTVTSAQKNPTAFYLCASSISASGMYSGNTIYFGEGSWLTVV.

The table lists this clone with many counts. The CDR3 end falls 3 residues outside the read, so it is completed with the germline J gene. The chain is built from TRBV5-6 and TRBJ2-7, with TRBD1 matching 7 bases. Germline V gene data show CDR1 as SGHDT and CDR2 as YYEEEE. The J segment lost 3 bases and the V segment lost 3 bases, leaving 6 bases of the junction unmatched. This CDR3 contains 14 residues. CDR3: CASSSGTDSYEQYF. The covered CDR3 bases are TGTGCCAGCAGCTCCGGGACAGACAGCTACGAG.

As for this clone: The read falls 3 residues short of the CDR3 end, and the missing part is taken from the germline J gene. The chain links TRBV7-7 to TRBJ1-3, with 8 bases lining up with TRBD1. V dropped 3 bases and J dropped 2; count of bases not matched to a gene: 0. CDR1 and CDR2 from the germline V gene are SSHAT and FNYEAQ (reference sequence). This CDR3 is built from 14 residues. The CDR3 is CASSLTGAGNTIYF. The CDR3 bases that were read are TGTGCCAGCAGCTTGACAGGGGCTGGAAACACC. The full variable domain, completed using reference TRBV7-7 and TRBJ1-3, is GAGVSQSPRYKVTKRGQDVTLRCDPISSHATLYWYQQALGQGPEFLTYFNYEAQPDKSGLPSDRFSAERPEGSISTLTIQRTEQRDSAMYRCASSLTGAGNTIYFGEGSWLTVV.

This clone appeared many times. The read ends 3 residues early relative to the CDR3; the germline J gene fills the gap. This chain connects TRBV5-1 to TRBJ2-5; 13 nucleotides agree with TRBD2. Unmatched junction bases numbered 16, after V lost 0 bases and J lost 2 bases. Germline V lookup: CDR1 SGHRS, CDR2 YFSETQ. CDR3 length: 21 amino acids. The part of the CDR3 DNA that was read is TGCGCCAGCAGCTTGGACCGCCGATCCGGGACTAGCGGGACCCATCAAGAGACC. As protein: CASSLDRRSGTSGTHQET. The CDR3 as a whole reads CASSLDRRSGTSGTHQETQYF.

This clone occurred many times. The CDR3 end is not reached by the read, which stops 3 residues before it; the germline J gene fills it in. The J gene is TRBJ2-5, the V gene TRBV9; TRBD1 might be the D (6 bases). CDR3 length: 14 residues. The germline V gene has CDR1 SGDLS and CDR2 YYNGEE. V was pared by 4 bases and J by 2 bases, with 12 bases between. CDR3 bases read: TGTGCCAGCAGCTTGCAGGGGTGGCAAGAGACC. Translating it yields CASSLQGWQET. The whole CDR3 sequence reads CASSLQGWQETQYF.

This clone was counted at least ten times. With the read ending 3 residues before the CDR3 end, the germline J gene is used to fill in that end. V gene TRBV2 combines with J gene TRBJ2-5, with TRBD2 as a possible D gene (6 bases). Germline CDR1 and CDR2: SNHLY and FYNNEI. The V and J ends lost 8 bases and 5 bases respectively, with 9 bases between them. The CDR3 sequence is 11 residues long. Partial CDR3 DNA: TGTGCCAGCCGACTAGTCGAGACC. It encodes CASRLVET. The CDR3, in full, reads CASRLVETQYF. The full variable domain, rest sourced from reference TRBV2 and TRBJ2-5, is EPEVTQTPSHQVTQMGQEVILRCVPISNHLYFYWYRQILGQKVEFLVSFYNNEISEKSEIFDDQFSVERPDGSNFTLKIRSTKLEDSAMYFCASRLVETQYFGPGTRLLVL.

This clone was detected many times. The read halts 3 residues ahead of the CDR3 end, with the missing end drawn from the germline J gene. The rearrangement uses TRBV7-3 and TRBJ2-3, with D perhaps TRBD2 (6 bases). The CDR3 has 16 residues. V lost 1 base and J lost 0, with 11 bases in between. CDR1 is SGHTA and CDR2 is FQGTGA in the germline V gene. This chain's CDR3 is CASSLNPGGSTDTQYF. CDR3 DNA, as far as it was read: TGTGCCAGCAGCTTAAATCCCGGGGGAAGCACAGATACG.

This clone was seen at least ten times. The read gets to within 3 residues of the CDR3 end, and the germline J gene fills in the rest. V gene TRBV28 combines with J gene TRBJ1-2, with D hard to call. V lost 2 bases and J 5 bases, leaving 9 bases between the germline ends. CDR1 and CDR2 from the germline V gene are MDHEN and SYDVKM. The CDR3 runs to 13 residues. The DNA read from the CDR3 is TGTGCCAGCAGTTTAGGGCCGCATTATGGC. Translating it yields CASSLGPHYG. The entire CDR3 reads CASSLGPHYGYTF.

In its sample, this clone was seen many times. The read is 3 residues too short to cover the CDR3 end, so that end is filled in from the germline J gene. V and J are TRBV19 and TRBJ2-5, with D tentatively TRBD2 (7 bases). The CDR3 consists of 17 residues. Trimming removed 4 bases at V and 4 bases at J, with 22 bases between. Germline V gene sequence: CDR1 LNHDA, CDR2 SQIVND (reference sequence). CDR3: CASSTLSVGGLGETQYF. The sequenced part of the CDR3 DNA is TGTGCCAGTAGTACCCTATCCGTCGGGGGGCTGGGAGAGACC.

Turning to this clone: The read is 3 residues too short to cover the CDR3 end, so that end is filled in from the germline J gene. The rearrangement uses TRBV18 and TRBJ2-7; TRBD1 matches 7 bases. Germline CDR1 reads KGHSH; CDR2 reads LQKENI. This CDR3 region has 16 residues. Unmatched junction bases numbered 12, after V lost 3 bases and J lost 4 bases. The CDR3 loop reads CASSPLRQGPRYEQYF. The CDR3 DNA, read in part, is TGTGCCAGCTCACCTCTGCGACAGGGCCCAAGGTACGAG. Filled out from reference TRBV18 and TRBJ2-7, the complete variable domain reads NAGVMQNPRHLVRRRGQEARLRCSPMKGHSHVYWYRQLPEEGLKFMVYLQKENIIDESGMPKERFSAEFPKEGPSILRIQQVVRGDSAAYFCASSPLRQGPRYEQYFGPGTRLTVT.

This clone has at least ten counts. The read falls 3 residues short of the CDR3 end, and the missing part is taken from the germline J gene. The chain couples TRBV19 to TRBJ2-1, with 11 bases matching TRBD1. This CDR3 has 15 residues. Looked up from germline, CDR1 is LNHDA and CDR2 is SQIVND (reference sequence). After removal of 4 bases from V and 7 bases from J, the junction contained 6 bases not matched to a gene. CDR3 DNA (partial): TGTGCCAGTAGTACCGGACAGGGGGCGCAAAATGAG. This translates into CASSTGQGAQNE. Given in full, the CDR3 is CASSTGQGAQNEQFF.